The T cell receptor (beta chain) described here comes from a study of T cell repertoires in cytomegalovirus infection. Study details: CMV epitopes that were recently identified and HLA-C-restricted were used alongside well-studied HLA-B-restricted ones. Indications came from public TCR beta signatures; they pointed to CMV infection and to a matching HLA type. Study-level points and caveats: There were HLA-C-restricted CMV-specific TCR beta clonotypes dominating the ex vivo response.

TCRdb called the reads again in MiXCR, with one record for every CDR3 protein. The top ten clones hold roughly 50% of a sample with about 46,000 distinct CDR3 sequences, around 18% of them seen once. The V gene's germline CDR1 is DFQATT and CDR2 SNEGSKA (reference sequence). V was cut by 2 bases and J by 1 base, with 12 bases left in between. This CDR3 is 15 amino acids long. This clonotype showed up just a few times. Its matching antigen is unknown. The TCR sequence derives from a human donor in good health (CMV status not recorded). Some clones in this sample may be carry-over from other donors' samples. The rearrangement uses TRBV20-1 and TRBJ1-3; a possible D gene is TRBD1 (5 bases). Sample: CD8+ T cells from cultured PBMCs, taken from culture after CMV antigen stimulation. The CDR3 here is CSARSVGESGNTIYF. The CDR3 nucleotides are TGCAGTGCTAGATCAGTAGGGGAATCTGGAAACACCATATATTTT.